These T cell receptor beta chains were read from a single sample in a study of T cell responses to AZD1222 COVID-19 vaccine. Method: immunoSEQ multiplex PCR; TCRdb's copy keeps in-frame clones and lacks some. The sample lists more than 95,000 clones; 89% were seen once. This material consisted of peripheral blood, taken on day 0 of AZD1222 vaccination. Receptors originate from an adult in good health. Both conserved end residues are part of each CDR3. Each record gives: D gene, V gene, J gene, clone size, CDR3 protein, CDR3 DNA. The D gene is left open where the match is weak. A clone size is listed for some rows: how often the clone was seen (once, few, many), or a class if it is expanded.

-	TRBV18	TRBJ2-7	-	CASSPRETDTYEQYF	TGTGCCAGCTCACCACGTGAAACGGACACCTACGAGCAGTACTTC
-	TRBV28	TRBJ1-1	-	CASSLSPRGRAEAFF	TGTGCCAGCAGTTTGTCTCCTAGGGGTAGGGCTGAAGCTTTCTTT
-	TRBV27	TRBJ1-4	-	CASSSYQGLFREKLFF	TGTGCCAGCAGTTCATACCAGGGATTGTTTAGGGAAAAACTGTTTTTT
-	TRBV20-1	TRBJ2-7	once	CSASLGLASSYEQYF	TGCAGTGCTAGTCTGGGGCTAGCGAGTTCCTACGAGCAGTACTTC
-	TRBV2	TRBJ1-1	-	CASSATALNTEAFF	TGTGCCAGCAGTGCGACAGCATTGAACACTGAAGCTTTCTTT
-	TRBV7-2	TRBJ2-2	-	CASSSRGAGTGELFF	TGTGCCAGCAGCTCTAGGGGAGCGGGCACCGGGGAGCTGTTTTTT
TRBD1	TRBV9	TRBJ1-2	-	CASSITGELNYGYTF	TGTGCCAGCAGCATAACAGGGGAACTAAACTATGGCTACACCTTC
TRBD1	TRBV9	TRBJ1-1	-	CASSVGQGGEAFF	TGTGCCAGCAGCGTAGGACAGGGGGGAGAAGCTTTCTTT
TRBD1	TRBV9	TRBJ2-5	-	CASSQTDRWETQYF	TGTGCCAGCAGTCAAACGGACAGGTGGGAGACCCAGTACTTC
-	TRBV6-1	TRBJ1-2	once	CASSEVWGYGYTF	TGTGCCAGCAGTGAAGTCTGGGGTTATGGCTACACCTTC
-	TRBV19	TRBJ2-2	-	CASSFAAGVIGELFF	TGTGCCAGTAGTTTTGCGGCAGGCGTTATCGGAGAGCTGTTTTTT
TRBD2	TRBV29-1	TRBJ2-1	-	CSSETREGNHEQFF	TGCAGCTCAGAGACCCGGGAGGGGAACCATGAGCAGTTCTTC
-	TRBV10-3	TRBJ2-1	-	CATHLGEGYQFF	TGTGCCACCCACCTGGGTGAGGGCTATCAGTTCTTC
-	TRBV11-2	TRBJ1-2	-	CASSPTVTHGYTF	TGTGCCAGCAGCCCTACGGTCACACATGGCTACACCTTC
-	TRBV6-5	TRBJ1-2	-	CASSPTVNYGYTF	TGTGCCAGCAGCCCGACAGTTAACTATGGCTACACCTTC
TRBD1	TRBV5-1	TRBJ1-2	-	CASSLGQGTYGYTF	TGCGCCAGCAGCTTGGGACAGGGGACCTATGGCTACACCTTC
-	TRBV30	TRBJ2-5	-	CAWQKGRDEETQYF	TGTGCCTGGCAAAAGGGGAGAGACGAAGAGACCCAGTACTTC
TRBD1	TRBV6-2/TRBV6-3	TRBJ1-2	-	CASSYAGTGENYGYTF	TGTGCCAGCAGTTACGCGGGGACAGGGGAAAACTATGGCTACACCTTC